This T cell receptor beta chain was observed in a study of blood T cell repertoires in COVID-19. Study in general: Whether acute or convalescent, the COVID-19 samples came from the United States, Italy and Spain. PBMCs, B-cell-depleted T cells, or T cells provided the cDNA or gDNA that made up the material.

The CDR3 spans 15 residues. CDR1 is SGHVS and CDR2 is FNYEAQ in the germline V gene. Trimming took 3 bases from V and 0 from J, leaving 11 bases between them. Sequenced by immunoSEQ multiplex PCR; TCRdb stores in-frame clones only, minus some. The data show a few hundred thousand clones, around 83% seen once. The material sequenced was peripheral blood. The chain joins TRBV7-6 to TRBJ2-5; no firm D call. This clonotype was obtained from a man aged 18 to 30 with active or convalescent COVID-19. The CDR3 loop reads CASSFAYGYQETQYF. The CDR3 DNA reads as TGTGCCAGCAGCTTCGCCTACGGGTACCAAGAGACCCAGTACTTC.